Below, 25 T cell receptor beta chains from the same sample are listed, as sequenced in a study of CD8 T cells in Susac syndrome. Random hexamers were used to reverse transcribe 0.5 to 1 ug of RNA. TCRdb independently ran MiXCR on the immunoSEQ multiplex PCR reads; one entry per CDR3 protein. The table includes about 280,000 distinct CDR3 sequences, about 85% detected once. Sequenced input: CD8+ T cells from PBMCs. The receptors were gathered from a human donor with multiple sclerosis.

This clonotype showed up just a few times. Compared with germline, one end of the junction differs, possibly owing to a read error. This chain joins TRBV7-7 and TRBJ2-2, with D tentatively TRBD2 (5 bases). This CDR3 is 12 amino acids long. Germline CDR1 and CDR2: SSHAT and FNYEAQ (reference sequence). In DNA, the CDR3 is TGTGCTAGCAGCTTAGCGAACGGGGAGCTGTTTTTT. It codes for CASSLANGELFF.

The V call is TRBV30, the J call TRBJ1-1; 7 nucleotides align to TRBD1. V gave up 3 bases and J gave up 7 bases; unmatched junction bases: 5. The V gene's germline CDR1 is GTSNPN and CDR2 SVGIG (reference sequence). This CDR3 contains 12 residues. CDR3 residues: CAWRTGFGEAFF. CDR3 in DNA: TGTGCCTGGAGGACAGGGTTCGGTGAAGCTTTCTTT.

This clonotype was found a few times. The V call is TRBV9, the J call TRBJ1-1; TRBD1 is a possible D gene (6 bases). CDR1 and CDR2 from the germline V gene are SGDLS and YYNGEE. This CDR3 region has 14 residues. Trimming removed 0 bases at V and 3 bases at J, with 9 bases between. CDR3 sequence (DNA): TGTGCCAGCAGCGTAGACAGGGTGGACACTGAAGCTTTCTTT. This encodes CASSVDRVDTEAFF.

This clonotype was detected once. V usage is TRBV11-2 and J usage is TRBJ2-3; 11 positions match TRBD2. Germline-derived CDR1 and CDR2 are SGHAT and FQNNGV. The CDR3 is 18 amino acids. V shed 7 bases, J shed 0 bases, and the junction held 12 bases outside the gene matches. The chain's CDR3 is CASIRGARLAGSTDTQYF. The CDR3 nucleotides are TGTGCCAGCATAAGGGGGGCCCGACTAGCGGGAAGCACAGATACGCAGTATTTT.

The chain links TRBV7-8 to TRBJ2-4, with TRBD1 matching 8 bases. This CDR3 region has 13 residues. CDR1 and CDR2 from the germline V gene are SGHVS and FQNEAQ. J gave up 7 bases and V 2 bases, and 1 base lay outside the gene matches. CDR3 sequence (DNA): TGTGCCAGCAGCTTAAACAGGGGGAACATTCAGTACTTC. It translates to CASSLNRGNIQYF.

DNA of the CDR3: TGTGCCAACCCTACGCCGGGACAGGGGGCGCTTGTTGGCTACACCTTC. This codes for CANPTPGQGALVGYTF. The rearrangement links TRBV2 to TRBJ1-2; 12 bases agree with TRBD1. J gave up 7 bases and V 10 bases, and 16 bases lay outside the gene matches. The length of the CDR3 is 16 residues. Germline loops: CDR1 SNHLY, CDR2 FYNNEI.

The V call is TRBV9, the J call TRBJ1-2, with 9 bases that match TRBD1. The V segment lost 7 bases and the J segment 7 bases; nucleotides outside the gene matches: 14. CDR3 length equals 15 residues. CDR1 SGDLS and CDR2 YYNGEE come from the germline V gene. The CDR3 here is CASGTAGTGISGYTF. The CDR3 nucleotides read TGTGCCAGCGGCACCGCCGGGACAGGGATCTCTGGCTACACCTTC.

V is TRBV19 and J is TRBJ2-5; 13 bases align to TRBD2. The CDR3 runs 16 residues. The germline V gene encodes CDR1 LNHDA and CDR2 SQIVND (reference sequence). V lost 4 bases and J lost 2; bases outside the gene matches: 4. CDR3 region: CASSRGLAGRQETQYF. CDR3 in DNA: TGTGCCAGTAGTAGGGGACTAGCGGGACGGCAAGAGACCCAGTACTTC.

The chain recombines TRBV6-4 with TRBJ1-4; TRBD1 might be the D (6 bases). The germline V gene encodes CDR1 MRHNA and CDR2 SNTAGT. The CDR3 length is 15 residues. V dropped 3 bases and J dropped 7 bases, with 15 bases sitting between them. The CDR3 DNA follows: TGTGCCAGCAGTGAAGGTTGGACAGAGGGTGAAAAACTGTTTTTT. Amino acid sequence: CASSEGWTEGEKLFF.

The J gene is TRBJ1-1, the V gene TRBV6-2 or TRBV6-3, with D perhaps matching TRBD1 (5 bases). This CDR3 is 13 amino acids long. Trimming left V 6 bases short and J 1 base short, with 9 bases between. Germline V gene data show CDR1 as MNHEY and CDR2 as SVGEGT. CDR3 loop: CASSIGQNTEAFF. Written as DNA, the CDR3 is TGTGCCAGCAGCATTGGACAGAACACTGAAGCTTTCTTT.

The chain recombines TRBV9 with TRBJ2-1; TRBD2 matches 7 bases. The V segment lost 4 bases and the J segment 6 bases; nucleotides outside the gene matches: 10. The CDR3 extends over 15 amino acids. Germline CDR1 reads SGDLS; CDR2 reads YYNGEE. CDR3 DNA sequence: TGTGCCAGCAGCCTGGGGCGGGAGTTCGGCAATGAGCAGTTCTTC. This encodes CASSLGREFGNEQFF.

CDR3 nucleotide sequence: TGTGCCAGCAGCACATCTTCCGGGGAGCTGTTTTTT. Its translation: CASSTSSGELFF. The rearrangement uses TRBV9 and TRBJ2-2; no reliable D call. Trimming shortened V by 4 bases and J by 6 bases, and 7 bases separated the two germline ends. Germline lookup yields CDR1 SGDLS and CDR2 YYNGEE. The CDR3 extends over 12 amino acids. The full variable domain, rest sourced from reference TRBV9 and TRBJ2-2, is DSGVTQTPKHLITATGQRVTLRCSPRSGDLSVYWYQQSLDQGLQFLIQYYNGEERAKGNILERFSAQQFPDLHSELNLSSLELGDSALYFCASSTSSGELFFGEGSRLTVL.

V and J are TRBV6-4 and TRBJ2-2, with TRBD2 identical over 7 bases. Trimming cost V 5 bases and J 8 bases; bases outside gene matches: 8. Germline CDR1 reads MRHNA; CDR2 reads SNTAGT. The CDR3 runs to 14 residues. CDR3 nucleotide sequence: TGTGCCAGCAGTCTTACTAGCGTGAGAGGGGAGCTGTTTTTT. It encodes CASSLTSVRGELFF.

In DNA form, the CDR3 reads TGTGCCAGCACCGATGGGGTCACTGAAGCTTTCTTT. Translation gives CASTDGVTEAFF. The chain combines TRBV7-8 with TRBJ1-1; no reliable D call. V was clipped by 7 bases and J by 4 bases, with 10 bases between them. Germline V gene sequence: CDR1 SGHVS, CDR2 FQNEAQ. The CDR3 length is 12 residues.

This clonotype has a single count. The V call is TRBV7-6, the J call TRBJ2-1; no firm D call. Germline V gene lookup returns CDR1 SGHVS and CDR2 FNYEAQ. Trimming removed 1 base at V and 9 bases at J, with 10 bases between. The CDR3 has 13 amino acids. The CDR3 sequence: CASSLGPHGEQFF. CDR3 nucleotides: TGTGCCAGCAGCTTAGGCCCGCACGGTGAGCAGTTCTTC.

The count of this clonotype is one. The DNA for the CDR3 is TGTGCCAGCAGCCAAGGGTGGGGACAGCCCCAGCATTTT. Amino acid sequence: CASSQGWGQPQHF. The chain couples TRBV14 to TRBJ1-5; D not resolved. Germline V CDR1 and CDR2: SGHDN, FVKESK. V was shortened by 1 base and J by 7 bases, with 8 bases between the two germline ends. The length of the CDR3 is 13 residues. Variable domain in full (rest from reference TRBV14 and TRBJ1-5): EAGVTQFPSHSVIEKGQTVTLRCDPISGHDNLYWYRRVMGKEIKFLLHFVKESKQDESGMPNNRFLAERTGGTYSTLKVQPAELEDSGVYFCASSQGWGQPQHFGDGTRLSIL.

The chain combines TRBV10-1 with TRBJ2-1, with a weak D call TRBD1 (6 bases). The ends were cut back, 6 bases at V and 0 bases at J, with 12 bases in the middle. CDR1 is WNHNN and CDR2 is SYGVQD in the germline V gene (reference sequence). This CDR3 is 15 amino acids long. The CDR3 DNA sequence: TGCGCCAGCAGACCGGACAGTAGCTCCTACAATGAGCAGTTCTTC. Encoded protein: CASRPDSSSYNEQFF.

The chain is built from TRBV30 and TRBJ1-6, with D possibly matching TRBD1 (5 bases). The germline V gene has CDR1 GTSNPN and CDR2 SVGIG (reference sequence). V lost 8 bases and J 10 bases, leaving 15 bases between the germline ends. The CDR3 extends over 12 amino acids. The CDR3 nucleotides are TGTGCCCTCTGGCGGGGGACGTCACCCCTCCACTTT. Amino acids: CALWRGTSPLHF.

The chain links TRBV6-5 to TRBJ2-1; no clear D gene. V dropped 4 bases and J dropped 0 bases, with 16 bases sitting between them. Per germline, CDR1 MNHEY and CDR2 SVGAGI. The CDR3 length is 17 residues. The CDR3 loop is CASSSVYEHSSYNEQFF. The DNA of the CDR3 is TGTGCCAGCAGTTCCGTGTATGAACACAGCTCCTACAATGAGCAGTTCTTC.

CDR3 residues: CASSPSGGQHLNEQFF. The CDR3, as DNA: TGTGCCAGCAGCCCGTCGGGGGGGCAGCACCTCAATGAGCAGTTCTTC. This chain links TRBV7-9 with TRBJ2-1, with TRBD2 identical over 8 bases. Germline V lookup: CDR1 SEHNR, CDR2 FQNEAQ (reference sequence). The trim removed 5 bases at V and 6 bases at J, leaving 12 bases unmatched. CDR3 size: 16 residues.

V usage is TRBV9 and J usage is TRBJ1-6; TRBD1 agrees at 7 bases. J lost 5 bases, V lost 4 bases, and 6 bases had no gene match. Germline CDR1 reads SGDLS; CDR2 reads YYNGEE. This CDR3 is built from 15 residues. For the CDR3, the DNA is TGTGCCAGCAGCATAACCGGGACAGATAATTCACCCCTCCACTTT. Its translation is CASSITGTDNSPLHF. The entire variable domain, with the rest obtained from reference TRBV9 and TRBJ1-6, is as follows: DSGVTQTPKHLITATGQRVTLRCSPRSGDLSVYWYQQSLDQGLQFLIQYYNGEERAKGNILERFSAQQFPDLHSELNLSSLELGDSALYFCASSITGTDNSPLHFGNGTRLTVT.

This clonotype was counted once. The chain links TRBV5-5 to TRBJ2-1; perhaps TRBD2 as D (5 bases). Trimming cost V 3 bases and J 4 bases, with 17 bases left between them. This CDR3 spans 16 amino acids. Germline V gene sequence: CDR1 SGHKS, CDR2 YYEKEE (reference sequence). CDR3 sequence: CASSSRVGLAYNEQFF. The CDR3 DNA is TGTGCCAGCAGCTCGAGGGTCGGCCTAGCTTACAATGAGCAGTTCTTC.

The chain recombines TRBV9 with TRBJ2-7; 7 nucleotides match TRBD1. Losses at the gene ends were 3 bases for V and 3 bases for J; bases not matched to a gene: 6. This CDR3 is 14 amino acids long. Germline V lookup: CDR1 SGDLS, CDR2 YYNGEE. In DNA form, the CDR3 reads TGTGCCAGCAGCGCTGGACAGGCAAACTACGAGCAGTACTTC. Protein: CASSAGQANYEQYF. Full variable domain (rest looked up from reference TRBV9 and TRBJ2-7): DSGVTQTPKHLITATGQRVTLRCSPRSGDLSVYWYQQSLDQGLQFLIQYYNGEERAKGNILERFSAQQFPDLHSELNLSSLELGDSALYFCASSAGQANYEQYFGPGTRLTVT.

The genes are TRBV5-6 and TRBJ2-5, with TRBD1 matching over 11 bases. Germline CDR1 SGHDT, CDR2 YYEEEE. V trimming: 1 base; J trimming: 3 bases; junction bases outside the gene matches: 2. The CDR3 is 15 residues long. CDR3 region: CASSLRTGGEETQYF. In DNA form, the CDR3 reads TGTGCCAGCAGCTTGAGGACAGGGGGCGAAGAGACCCAGTACTTC.

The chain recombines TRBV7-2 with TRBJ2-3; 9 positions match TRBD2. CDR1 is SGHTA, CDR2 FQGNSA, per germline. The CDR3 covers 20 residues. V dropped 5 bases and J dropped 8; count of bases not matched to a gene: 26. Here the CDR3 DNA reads TGTGCCAGCAGCGTACCGAATGGGTGGCGGGAGGGCCTGGGGGCGGGTACGCAGTATTTT. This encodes CASSVPNGWREGLGAGTQYF. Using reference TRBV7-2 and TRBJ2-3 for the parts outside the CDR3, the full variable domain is GAGVSQSPSNKVTEKGKDVELRCDPISGHTALYWYRQSLGQGLEFLIYFQGNSAPDKSGLPSDRFSAERTGGSVSTLTIQRTQQEDSAVYLCASSVPNGWREGLGAGTQYFGPGTRLTVL.